The clone carrying this T cell receptor beta chain was counted only a few times. Its specificity is not known. This entry comes from a study of T cell repertoires in cytomegalovirus infection. Study summary: Recently identified HLA-C-restricted CMV epitopes were among the peptides used.

Germline CDR1 and CDR2: SGHRS and YFSETQ. Trimming took off 4 bases at V and 6 bases at J, with 13 bases between the two ends. CDR3 length equals 14 residues. TCRdb independently ran MiXCR on the reads; one entry per CDR3 protein. Among about 770,000 distinct CDR3 sequences listed, 25% to 35% were seen once. Study-level findings and limits: In two of eight donors, the top clonotype was HLA-C-restricted CMV-specific.

The sample was cultured CD8+ T cells from PBMCs, taken from culture after CMV antigen stimulation. The TCR comes from a human donor in good health (CMV status not recorded). Some clones in this sample may be carry-over from other donors' samples. The rearrangement links TRBV5-1 to TRBJ2-2; D is unclear. The DNA of the CDR3 is TGCGCCAGCAGCCCTCTAATTGGGTCCGGGGAGCTGTTTTTT. Its protein is CASSPLIGSGELFF. Drawing the rest from reference TRBV5-1 and TRBJ2-2, the complete variable domain is KAGVTQTPRYLIKTRGQQVTLSCSPISGHRSVSWYQQTPGQGLQFLFEYFSETQRNKGNFPGRFSGRQFSNSRSEMNVSTLELGDSALYLCASSPLIGSGELFFGEGSRLTVL.